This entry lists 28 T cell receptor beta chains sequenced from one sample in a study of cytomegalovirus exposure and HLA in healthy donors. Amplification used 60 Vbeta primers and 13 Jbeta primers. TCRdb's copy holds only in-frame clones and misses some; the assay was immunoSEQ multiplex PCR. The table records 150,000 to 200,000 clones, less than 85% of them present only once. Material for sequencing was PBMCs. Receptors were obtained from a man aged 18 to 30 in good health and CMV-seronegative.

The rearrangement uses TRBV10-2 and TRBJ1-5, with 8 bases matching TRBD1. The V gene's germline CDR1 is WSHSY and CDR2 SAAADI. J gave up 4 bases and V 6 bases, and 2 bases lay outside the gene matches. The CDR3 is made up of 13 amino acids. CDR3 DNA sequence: TGCGCCAGCAGGACAGGGGCGAATCAGCCCCAGCATTTT. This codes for CASRTGANQPQHF.

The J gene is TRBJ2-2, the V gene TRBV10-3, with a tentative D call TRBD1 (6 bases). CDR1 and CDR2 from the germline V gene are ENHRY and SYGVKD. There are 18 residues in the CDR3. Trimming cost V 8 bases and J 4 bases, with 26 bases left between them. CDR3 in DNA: TGTGCCATCGCAGGGGCAAGTGGTGGTGGGTCGATCACCGGGGAGCTGTTTTTT. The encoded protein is CAIAGASGGGSITGELFF.

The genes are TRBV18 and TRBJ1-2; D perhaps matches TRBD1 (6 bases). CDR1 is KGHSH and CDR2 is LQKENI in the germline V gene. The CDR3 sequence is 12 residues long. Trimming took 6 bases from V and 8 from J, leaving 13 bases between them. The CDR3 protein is CASSTGSEGYTF. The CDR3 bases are TGTGCCAGCTCGACAGGCTCTGAGGGCTACACCTTC.

The CDR3 sequence is CASSLDRNQPQHF. In DNA form, the CDR3 reads TGTGCCAGCAGCCTGGACAGGAATCAGCCCCAGCATTTT. The V and J genes are TRBV28 and TRBJ1-5; TRBD1 aligns across 7 bases. CDR1 and CDR2 (germline): MDHEN, SYDVKM. V dropped 6 bases and J dropped 4; count of bases not matched to a gene: 3. The CDR3 has 13 amino acids.

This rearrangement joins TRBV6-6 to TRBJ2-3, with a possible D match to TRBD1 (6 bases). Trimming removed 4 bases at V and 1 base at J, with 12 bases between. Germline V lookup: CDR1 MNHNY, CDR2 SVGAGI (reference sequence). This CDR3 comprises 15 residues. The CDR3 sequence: CASSSHRAGTDTQYF. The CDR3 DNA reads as TGTGCCAGCAGTTCCCACAGGGCCGGCACAGATACGCAGTATTTT.

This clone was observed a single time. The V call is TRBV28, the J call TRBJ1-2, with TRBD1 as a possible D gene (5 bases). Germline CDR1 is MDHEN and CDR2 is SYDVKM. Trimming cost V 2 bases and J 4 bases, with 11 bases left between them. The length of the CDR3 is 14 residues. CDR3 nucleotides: TGTGCCAGCAGTTTAAATGGGCAGGGCTATGGCTACACCTTC. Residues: CASSLNGQGYGYTF.

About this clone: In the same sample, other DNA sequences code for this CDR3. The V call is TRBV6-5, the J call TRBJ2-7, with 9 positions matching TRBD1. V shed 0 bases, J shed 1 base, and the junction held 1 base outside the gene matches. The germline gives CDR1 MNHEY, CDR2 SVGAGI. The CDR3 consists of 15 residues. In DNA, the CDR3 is TGTGCCAGCAGTTACTCAGGGACAGGGTCCTACGAGCAGTACTTC. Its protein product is CASSYSGTGSYEQYF.

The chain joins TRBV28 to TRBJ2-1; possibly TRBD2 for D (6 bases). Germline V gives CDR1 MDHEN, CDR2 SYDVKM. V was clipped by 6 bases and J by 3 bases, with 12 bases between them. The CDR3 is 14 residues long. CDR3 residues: CASSPGGLYNEQFF. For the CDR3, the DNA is TGTGCCAGCAGCCCCGGGGGTCTCTACAATGAGCAGTTCTTC.

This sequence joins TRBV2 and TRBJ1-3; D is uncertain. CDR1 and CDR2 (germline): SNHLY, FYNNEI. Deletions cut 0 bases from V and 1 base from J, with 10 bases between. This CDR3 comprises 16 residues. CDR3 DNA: TGTGCCAGCAGTGAAGCCGACTCAATATCTGGAAACACCATATATTTT. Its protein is CASSEADSISGNTIYF.

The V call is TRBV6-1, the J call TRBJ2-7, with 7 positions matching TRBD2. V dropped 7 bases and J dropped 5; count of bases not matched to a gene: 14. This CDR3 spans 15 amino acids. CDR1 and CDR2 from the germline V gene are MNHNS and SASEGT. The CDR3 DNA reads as TGTGCCAGCAAGCGCAACCCGGGAGGCAATCACGAGCAGTACTTC. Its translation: CASKRNPGGNHEQYF.

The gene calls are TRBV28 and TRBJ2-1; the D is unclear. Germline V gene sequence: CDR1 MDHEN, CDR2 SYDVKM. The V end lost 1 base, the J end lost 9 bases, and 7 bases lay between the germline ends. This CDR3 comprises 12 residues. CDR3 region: CASSLYLGEQFF. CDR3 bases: TGTGCCAGCAGTTTATATCTCGGTGAGCAGTTCTTC.

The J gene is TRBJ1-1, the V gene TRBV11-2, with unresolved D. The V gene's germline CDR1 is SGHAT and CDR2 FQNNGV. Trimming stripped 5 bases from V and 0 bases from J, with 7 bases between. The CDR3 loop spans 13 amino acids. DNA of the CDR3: TGTGCCAGCAGCAGCCCAATGAACACTGAAGCTTTCTTT. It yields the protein CASSSPMNTEAFF.

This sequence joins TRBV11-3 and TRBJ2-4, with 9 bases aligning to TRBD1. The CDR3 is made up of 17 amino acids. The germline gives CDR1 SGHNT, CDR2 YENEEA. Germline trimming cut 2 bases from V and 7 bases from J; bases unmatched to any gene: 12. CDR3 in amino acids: CASSLPEGQGLKNIQYF. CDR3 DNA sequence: TGTGCCAGCAGCTTACCCGAGGGACAGGGTTTAAAGAACATTCAGTACTTC.

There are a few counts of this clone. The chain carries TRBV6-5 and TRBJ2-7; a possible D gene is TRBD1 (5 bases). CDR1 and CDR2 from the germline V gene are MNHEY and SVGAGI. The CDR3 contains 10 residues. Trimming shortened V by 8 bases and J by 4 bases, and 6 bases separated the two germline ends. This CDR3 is CASGQYEQYF. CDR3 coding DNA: TGTGCCAGCGGACAATACGAGCAGTACTTC.

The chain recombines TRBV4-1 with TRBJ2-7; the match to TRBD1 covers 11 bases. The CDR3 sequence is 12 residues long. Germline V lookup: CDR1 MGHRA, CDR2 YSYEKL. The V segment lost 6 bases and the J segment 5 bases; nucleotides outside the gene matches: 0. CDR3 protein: CASRDRGHEQYF. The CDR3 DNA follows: TGCGCCAGCAGGGACAGGGGGCACGAGCAGTACTTC.

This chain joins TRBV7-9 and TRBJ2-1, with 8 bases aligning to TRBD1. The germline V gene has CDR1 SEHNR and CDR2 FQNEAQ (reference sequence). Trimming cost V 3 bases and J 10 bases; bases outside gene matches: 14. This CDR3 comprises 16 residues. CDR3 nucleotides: TGTGCCAGCAGCTTCCCCAGACAGGGGCGGGTAGGGGAGCAGTTCTTC. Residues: CASSFPRQGRVGEQFF.

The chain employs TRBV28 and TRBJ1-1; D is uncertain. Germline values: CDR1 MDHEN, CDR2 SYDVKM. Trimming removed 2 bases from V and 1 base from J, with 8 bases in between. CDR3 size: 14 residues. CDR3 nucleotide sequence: TGTGCCAGCAGTTTACCCGGAGGGAACACTGAAGCTTTCTTT. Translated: CASSLPGGNTEAFF.

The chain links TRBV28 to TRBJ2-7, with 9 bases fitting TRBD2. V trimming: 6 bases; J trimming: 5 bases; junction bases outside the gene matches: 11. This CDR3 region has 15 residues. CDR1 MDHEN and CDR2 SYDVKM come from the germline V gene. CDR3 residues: CASSGSGLANHEQYF. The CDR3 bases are TGTGCCAGCAGCGGCTCGGGACTAGCTAATCACGAGCAGTACTTC.

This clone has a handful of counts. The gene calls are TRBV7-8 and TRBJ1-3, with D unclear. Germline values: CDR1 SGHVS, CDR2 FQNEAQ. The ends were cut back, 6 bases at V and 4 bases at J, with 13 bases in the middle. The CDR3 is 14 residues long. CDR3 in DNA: TGTGCCAGCAGTTTCGACACGCTCGGAAACACCATATATTTT. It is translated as CASSFDTLGNTIYF.

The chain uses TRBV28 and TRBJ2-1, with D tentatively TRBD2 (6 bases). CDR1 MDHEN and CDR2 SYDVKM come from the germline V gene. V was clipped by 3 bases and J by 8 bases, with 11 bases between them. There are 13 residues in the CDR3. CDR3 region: CASSFRLGDEQFF. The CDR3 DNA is TGTGCCAGCAGTTTCCGACTAGGCGATGAGCAGTTCTTC.

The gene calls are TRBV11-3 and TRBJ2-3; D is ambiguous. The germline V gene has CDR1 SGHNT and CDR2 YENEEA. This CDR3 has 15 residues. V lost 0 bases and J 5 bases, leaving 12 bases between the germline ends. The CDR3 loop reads CASSLDGIAGDTQYF. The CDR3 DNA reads TGTGCCAGCAGCTTAGATGGAATAGCCGGAGATACGCAGTATTTT.

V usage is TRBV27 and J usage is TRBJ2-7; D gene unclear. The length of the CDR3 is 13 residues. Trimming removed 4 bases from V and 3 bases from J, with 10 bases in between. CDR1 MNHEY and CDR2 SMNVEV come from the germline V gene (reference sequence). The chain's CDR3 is CASSSTLVYEQYF. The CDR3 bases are TGTGCCAGCAGTTCCACTCTTGTCTACGAGCAGTACTTC.

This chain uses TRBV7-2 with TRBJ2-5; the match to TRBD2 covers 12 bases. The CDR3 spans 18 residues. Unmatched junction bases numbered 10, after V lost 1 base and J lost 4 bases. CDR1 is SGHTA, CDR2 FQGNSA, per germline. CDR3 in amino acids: CASSLDVPTSGSGETQYF. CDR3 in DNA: TGTGCCAGCAGCTTAGACGTGCCGACTAGCGGGAGTGGAGAGACCCAGTACTTC.

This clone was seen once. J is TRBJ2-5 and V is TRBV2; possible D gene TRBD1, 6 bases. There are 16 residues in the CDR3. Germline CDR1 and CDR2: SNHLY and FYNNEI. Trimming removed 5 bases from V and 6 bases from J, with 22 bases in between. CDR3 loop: CASSKEGVWAVKTQYF. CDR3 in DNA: TGTGCCAGCAGTAAAGAGGGGGTTTGGGCTGTGAAGACCCAGTACTTC. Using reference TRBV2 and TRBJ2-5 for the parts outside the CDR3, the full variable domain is EPEVTQTPSHQVTQMGQEVILRCVPISNHLYFYWYRQILGQKVEFLVSFYNNEISEKSEIFDDQFSVERPDGSNFTLKIRSTKLEDSAMYFCASSKEGVWAVKTQYFGPGTRLLVL.

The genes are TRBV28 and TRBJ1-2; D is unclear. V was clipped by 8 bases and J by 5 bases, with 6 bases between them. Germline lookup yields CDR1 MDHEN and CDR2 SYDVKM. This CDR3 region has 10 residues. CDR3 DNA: TGTGCCAGCTACAGATATGGCTACACCTTC. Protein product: CASYRYGYTF.

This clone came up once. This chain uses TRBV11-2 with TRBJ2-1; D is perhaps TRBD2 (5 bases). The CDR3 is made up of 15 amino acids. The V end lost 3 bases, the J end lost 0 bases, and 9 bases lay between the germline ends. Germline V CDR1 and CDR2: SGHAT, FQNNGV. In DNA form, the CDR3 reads TGTGCCAGCAGCTTTGGCGGGCGCTCCTACAATGAGCAGTTCTTC. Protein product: CASSFGGRSYNEQFF. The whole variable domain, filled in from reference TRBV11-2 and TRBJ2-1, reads EAGVAQSPRYKIIEKRQSVAFWCNPISGHATLYWYQQILGQGPKLLIQFQNNGVVDDSQLPKDRFSAERLKGVDSTLKIQPAKLEDSAVYLCASSFGGRSYNEQFFGPGTRLTVL.

CDR3 loop: CASSRGRDNEQFF. DNA of the CDR3: TGTGCCAGCAGTCGTGGGAGGGACAATGAGCAGTTCTTC. The chain combines TRBV6-1 with TRBJ2-1; 7 bases are a match to TRBD2. With 5 bases clipped from V and 5 bases from J, the junction kept 3 bases outside the gene matches. Per germline, CDR1 MNHNS and CDR2 SASEGT. The CDR3 is made up of 13 amino acids.

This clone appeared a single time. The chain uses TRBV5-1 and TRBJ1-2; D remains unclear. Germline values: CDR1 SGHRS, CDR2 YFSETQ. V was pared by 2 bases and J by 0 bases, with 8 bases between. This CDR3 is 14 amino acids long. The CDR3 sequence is CASSFDGANYGYTF. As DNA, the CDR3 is TGCGCCAGCAGCTTTGACGGAGCTAACTATGGCTACACCTTC.